This TCR beta chain is drawn from a study of CD8+ T cells in alopecia areata. Study-wide context: It was 6 to 18 months of tofacitinib, and then there were 6 months off drug.

The table lists this clone with a count of one. V was trimmed by 0 bases and J by 7 bases, leaving 0 bases between them. CDR1 and CDR2 (germline): SGHDN, FVKESK. This CDR3 region has 10 residues. cDNA prepared by RNA extraction and subsequent reverse transcription served as the template for sequencing. TCRdb's table, derived via immunoSEQ multiplex PCR, lists solely in-frame clones and lacks some. The data show more than 200,000 clones, with about two thirds seen just once and 1% to 1.5% held by the top ten. V is TRBV14 and J is TRBJ2-5, with D hard to call. The TCR was taken from a human donor with alopecia areata. Sample: CD4+ T cells sorted from blood, taken at week 0. CDR3: CASSQETQYF. Here the CDR3 DNA reads TGTGCCAGCAGCCAAGAGACCCAGTACTTC.